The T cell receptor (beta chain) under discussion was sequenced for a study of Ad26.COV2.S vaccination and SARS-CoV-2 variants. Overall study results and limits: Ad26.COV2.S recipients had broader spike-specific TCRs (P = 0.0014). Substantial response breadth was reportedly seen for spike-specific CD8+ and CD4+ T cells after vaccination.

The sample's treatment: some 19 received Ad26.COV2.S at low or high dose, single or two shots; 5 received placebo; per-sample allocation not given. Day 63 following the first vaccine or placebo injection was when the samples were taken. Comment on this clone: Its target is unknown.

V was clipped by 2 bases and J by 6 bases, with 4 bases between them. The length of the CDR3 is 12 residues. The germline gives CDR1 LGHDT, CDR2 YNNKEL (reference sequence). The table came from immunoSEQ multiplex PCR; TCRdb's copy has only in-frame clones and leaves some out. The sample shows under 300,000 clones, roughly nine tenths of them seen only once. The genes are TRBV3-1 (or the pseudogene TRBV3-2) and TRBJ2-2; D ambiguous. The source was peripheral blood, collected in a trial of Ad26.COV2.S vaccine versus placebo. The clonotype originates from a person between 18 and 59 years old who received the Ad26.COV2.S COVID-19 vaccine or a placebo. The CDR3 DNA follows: TGTGCCAGCAGCCAAATCCCCGGGGAGCTGTTTTTT. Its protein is CASSQIPGELFF.